This T cell receptor (beta chain) was captured in a study of blood T cell repertoires in COVID-19. V was trimmed by 9 bases and J by 0 bases, leaving 14 bases between them. There are 15 residues in the CDR3. Per germline, CDR1 ENHRY and CDR2 SYGVKD. Some clones are missing from TCRdb's copy, which holds only in-frame ones; the method was immunoSEQ multiplex PCR. The sample includes 150,000 to 200,000 clones, 80% to 90% of them seen just once. The chain is built from TRBV10-3 and TRBJ2-2, with D maybe TRBD2 (5 bases). The specimen sequenced was peripheral blood. The receptor was derived from a woman between 65 and 79 years old with COVID-19, enrolled during active disease. CDR3 in amino acids: CAMTPGNANTGELFF. For the CDR3, the DNA is TGTGCCATGACTCCGGGGAACGCGAACACCGGGGAGCTGTTTTTT.